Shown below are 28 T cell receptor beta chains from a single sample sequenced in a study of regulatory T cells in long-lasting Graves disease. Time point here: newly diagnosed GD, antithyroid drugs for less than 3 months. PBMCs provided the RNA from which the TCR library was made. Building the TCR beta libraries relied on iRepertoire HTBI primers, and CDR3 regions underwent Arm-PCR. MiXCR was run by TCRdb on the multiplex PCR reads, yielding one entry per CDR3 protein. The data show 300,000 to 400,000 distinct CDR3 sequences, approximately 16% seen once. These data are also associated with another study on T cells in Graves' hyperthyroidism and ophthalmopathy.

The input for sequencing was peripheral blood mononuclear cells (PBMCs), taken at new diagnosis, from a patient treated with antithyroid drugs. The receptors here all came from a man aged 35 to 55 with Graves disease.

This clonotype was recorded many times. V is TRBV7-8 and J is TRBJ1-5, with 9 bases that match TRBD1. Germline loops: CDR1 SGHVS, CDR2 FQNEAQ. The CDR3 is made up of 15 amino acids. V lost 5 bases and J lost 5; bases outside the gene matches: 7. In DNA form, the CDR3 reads TGTGCCAGCAGCGTCACAGGGGGCGCAGATCAGCCCCAGCATTTT. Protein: CASSVTGGADQPQHF.

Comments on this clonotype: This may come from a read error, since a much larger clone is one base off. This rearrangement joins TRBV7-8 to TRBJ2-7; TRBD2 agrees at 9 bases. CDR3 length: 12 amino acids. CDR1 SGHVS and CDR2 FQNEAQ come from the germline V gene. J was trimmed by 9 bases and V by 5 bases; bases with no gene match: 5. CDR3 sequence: CASSPAGGVQYF. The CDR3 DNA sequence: TGTGCCAGCAGCCCAGCGGGGGGCGTGCAGTACTTC.

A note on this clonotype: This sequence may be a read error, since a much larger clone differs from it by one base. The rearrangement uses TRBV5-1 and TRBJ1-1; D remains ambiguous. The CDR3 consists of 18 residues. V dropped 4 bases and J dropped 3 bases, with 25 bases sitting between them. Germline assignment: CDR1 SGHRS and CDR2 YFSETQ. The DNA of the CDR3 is TGCGCCAGCAGCAATGCAGCAGGTTTGGATTTCATGGACACTGAAGCTTTCTTT. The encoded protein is CASSNAAGLDFMDTEAFF.

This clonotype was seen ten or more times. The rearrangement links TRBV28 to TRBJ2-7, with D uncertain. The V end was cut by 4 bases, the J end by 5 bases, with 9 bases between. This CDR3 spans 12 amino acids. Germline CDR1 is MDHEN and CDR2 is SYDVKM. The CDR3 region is CASSSQRDEQYF. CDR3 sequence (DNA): TGTGCCAGCAGTTCCCAAAGAGACGAGCAGTACTTC.

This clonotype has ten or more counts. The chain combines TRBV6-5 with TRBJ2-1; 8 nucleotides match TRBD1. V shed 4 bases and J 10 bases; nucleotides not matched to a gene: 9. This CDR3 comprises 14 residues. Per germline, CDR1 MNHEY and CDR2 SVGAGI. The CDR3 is CASSSGTGPNEQFF. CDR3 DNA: TGTGCCAGCAGTTCCGGGACAGGACCCAACGAGCAGTTCTTC.

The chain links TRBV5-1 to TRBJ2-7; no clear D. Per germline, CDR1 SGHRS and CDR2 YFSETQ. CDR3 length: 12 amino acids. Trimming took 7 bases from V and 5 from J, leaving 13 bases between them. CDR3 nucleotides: TGCGCCAGCGGTCTCAGTCCCGACGAGCAGTACTTC. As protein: CASGLSPDEQYF.

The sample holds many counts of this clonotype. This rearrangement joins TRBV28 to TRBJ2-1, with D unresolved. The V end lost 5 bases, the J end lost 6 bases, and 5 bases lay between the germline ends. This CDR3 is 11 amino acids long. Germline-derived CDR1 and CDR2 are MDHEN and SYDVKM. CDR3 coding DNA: TGTGCCAGCAGTATCGGCAATGAGCAGTTCTTC. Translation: CASSIGNEQFF.

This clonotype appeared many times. The CDR3 protein is CASSLPVRDTEAFF. DNA for the CDR3: TGTGCCAGCAGCTTACCGGTACGGGACACTGAAGCTTTCTTT. The chain employs TRBV7-9 and TRBJ1-1; D not resolved. V was shortened by 2 bases and J by 3 bases, with 10 bases between the two germline ends. CDR3 length: 14 residues. Germline-derived CDR1 and CDR2 are SEHNR and FQNEAQ (reference sequence).

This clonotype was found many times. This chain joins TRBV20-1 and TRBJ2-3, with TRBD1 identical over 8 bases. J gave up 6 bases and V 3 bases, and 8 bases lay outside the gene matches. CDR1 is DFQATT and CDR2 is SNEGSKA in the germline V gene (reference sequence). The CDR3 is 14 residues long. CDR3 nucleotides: TGCAGTGCTAGTAGGGGACAGGAGGTGGATACGCAGTATTTT. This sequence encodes CSASRGQEVDTQYF.

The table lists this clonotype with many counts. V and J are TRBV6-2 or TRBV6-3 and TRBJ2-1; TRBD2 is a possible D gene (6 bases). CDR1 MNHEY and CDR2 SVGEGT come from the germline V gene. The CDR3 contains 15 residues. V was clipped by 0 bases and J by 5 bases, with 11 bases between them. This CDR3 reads CASSYSAGPHNEQFF. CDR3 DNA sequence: TGTGCCAGCAGTTACTCGGCGGGACCCCACAATGAGCAGTTCTTC.

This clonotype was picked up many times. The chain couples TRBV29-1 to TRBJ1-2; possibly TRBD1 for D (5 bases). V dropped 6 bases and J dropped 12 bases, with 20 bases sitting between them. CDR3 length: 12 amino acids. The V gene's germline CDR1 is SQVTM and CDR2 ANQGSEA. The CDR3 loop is CSVSHPRARHTF. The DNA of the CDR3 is TGCAGCGTCAGCCACCCCAGGGCTAGGCACACCTTC.

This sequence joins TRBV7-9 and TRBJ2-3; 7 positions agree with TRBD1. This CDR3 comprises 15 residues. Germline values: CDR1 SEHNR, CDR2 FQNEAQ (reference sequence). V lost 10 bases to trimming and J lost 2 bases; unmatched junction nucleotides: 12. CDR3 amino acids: CAIARQGVVTDTQYF. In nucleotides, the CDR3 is TGTGCCATCGCTCGACAGGGTGTTGTCACAGATACGCAGTATTTT. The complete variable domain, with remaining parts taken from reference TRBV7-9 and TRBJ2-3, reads DTGVSQNPRHKITKRGQNVTFRCDPISEHNRLYWYRQTLGQGPEFLTYFQNEAQLEKSRLLSDRFSAERPKGSFSTLEIQRTEQGDSAMYLCAIARQGVVTDTQYFGPGTRLTVL.

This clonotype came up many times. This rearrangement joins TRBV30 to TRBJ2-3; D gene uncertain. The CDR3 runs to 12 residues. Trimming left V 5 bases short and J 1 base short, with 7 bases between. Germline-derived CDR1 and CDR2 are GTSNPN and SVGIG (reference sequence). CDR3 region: CAWGRGTDTQYF. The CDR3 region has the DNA TGTGCCTGGGGTCGGGGCACAGATACGCAGTATTTT.

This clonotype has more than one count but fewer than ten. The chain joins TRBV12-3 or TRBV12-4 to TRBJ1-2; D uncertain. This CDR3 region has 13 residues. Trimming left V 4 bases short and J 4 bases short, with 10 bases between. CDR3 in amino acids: CASSSEGVYGYTF. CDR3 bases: TGTGCCAGCAGTTCAGAGGGTGTCTATGGCTACACCTTC.

The CDR3 region is CASSSAGSQETQYF. The CDR3 DNA follows: TGTGCCAGCAGCTCAGCCGGCAGCCAAGAGACCCAGTACTTC. This chain joins TRBV9 and TRBJ2-5; D gene uncertain. The V and J ends lost 4 bases and 1 base respectively, with 11 bases between them. The CDR3 is 14 amino acids. Germline V CDR1 and CDR2: SGDLS, YYNGEE.

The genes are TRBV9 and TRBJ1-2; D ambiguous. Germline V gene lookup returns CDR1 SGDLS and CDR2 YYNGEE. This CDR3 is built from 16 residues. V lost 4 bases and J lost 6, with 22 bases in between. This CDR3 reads CASSFSNTGERHGYTF. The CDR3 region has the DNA TGTGCCAGCAGCTTCAGTAATACCGGGGAGCGTCATGGCTACACCTTC.

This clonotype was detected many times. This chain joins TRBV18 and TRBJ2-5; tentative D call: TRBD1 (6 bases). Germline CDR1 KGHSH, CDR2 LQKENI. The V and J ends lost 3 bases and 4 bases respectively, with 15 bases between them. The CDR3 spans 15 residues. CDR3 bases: TGTGCCAGCTCACCGGTACAGGGATTCGGAGAGACCCAGTACTTC. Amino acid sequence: CASSPVQGFGETQYF.

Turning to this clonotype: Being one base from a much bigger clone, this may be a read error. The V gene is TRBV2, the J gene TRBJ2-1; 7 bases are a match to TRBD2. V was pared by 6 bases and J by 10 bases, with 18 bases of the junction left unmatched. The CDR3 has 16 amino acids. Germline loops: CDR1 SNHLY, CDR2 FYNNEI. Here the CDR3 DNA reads TGTGCCAGCAGGCTTTTTAGCGGGCTTCTCTCCTACGAGCAGTTCTTC. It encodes CASRLFSGLLSYEQFF.

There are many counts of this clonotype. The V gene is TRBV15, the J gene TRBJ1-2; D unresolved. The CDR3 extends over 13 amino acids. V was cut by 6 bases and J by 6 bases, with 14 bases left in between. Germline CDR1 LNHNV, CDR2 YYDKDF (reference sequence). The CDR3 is CATRREGKNGYTF. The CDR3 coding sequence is TGTGCCACCAGGAGGGAAGGGAAAAATGGCTACACCTTC.

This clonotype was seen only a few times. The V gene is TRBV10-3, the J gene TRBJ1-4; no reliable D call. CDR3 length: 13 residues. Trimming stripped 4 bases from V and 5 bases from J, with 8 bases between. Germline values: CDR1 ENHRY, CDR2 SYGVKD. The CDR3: CAISGAENEKLFF. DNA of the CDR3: TGTGCCATCAGTGGGGCAGAAAATGAAAAACTGTTTTTT.

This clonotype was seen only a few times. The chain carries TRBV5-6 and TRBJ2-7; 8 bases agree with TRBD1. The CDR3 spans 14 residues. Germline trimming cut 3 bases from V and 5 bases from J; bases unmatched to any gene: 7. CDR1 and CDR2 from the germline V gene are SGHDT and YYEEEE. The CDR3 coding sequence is TGTGCCAGCAGCTATTGGACAGGGACGCACGAGCAGTACTTC. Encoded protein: CASSYWTGTHEQYF. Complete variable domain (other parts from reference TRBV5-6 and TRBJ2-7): DAGVTQSPTHLIKTRGQQVTLRCSPKSGHDTVSWYQQALGQGPQFIFQYYEEEERQRGNFPDRFSGHQFPNYSSELNVNALLLGDSALYLCASSYWTGTHEQYFGPGTRLTVT.

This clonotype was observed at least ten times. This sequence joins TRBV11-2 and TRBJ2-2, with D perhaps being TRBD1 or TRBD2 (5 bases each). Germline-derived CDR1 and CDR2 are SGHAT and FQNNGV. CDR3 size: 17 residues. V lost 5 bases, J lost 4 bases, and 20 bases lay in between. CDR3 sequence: CASSLRDPGPRTGELFF. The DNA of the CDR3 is TGTGCCAGCAGCCTCCGGGACCCCGGGCCGCGCACCGGGGAGCTGTTTTTT.

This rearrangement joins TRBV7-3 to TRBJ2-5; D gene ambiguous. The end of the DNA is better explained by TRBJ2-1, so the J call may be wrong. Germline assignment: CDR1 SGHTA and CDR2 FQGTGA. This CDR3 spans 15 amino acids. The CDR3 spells CASSLNIGSYNEQFF. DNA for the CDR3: TGTGCCAGCAGCTTAAATATCGGGTCCTACAATGAGCAGTTCTTC.

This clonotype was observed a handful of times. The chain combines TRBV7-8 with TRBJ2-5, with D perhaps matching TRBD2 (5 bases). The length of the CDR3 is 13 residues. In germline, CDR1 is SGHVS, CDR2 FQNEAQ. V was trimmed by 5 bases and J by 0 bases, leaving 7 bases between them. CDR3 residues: CASSTGNQETQYF. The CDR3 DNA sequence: TGTGCCAGCAGCACCGGGAACCAAGAGACCCAGTACTTC.

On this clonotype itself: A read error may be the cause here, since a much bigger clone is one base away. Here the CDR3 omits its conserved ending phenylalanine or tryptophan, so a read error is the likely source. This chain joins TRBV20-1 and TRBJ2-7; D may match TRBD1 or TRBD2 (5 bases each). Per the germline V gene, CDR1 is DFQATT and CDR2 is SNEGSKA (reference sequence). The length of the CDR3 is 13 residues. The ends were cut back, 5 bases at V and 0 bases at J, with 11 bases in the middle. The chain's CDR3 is CSARDGYSYEQYL. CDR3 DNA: TGCAGTGCTCGGGACGGCTACTCCTACGAGCAGTACCTC.

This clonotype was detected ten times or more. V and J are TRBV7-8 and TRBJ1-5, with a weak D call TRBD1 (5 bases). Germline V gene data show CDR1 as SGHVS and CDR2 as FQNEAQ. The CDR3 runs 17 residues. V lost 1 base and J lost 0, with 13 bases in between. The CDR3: CASSLGLRGTSNQPQHF. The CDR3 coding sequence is TGTGCCAGCAGCTTAGGTCTTAGGGGAACTAGCAATCAGCCCCAGCATTTT.

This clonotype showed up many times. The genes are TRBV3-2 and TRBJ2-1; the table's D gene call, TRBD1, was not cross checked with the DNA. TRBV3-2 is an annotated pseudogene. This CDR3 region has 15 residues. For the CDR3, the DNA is TGTGCCAGCAGCCAAAGGGGGACTCCGTACAATGAGCAGTTCTTC. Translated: CASSQRGTPYNEQFF.

CDR3 loop: CASSQEGTGGYQFF. The CDR3 DNA reads as TGTGCCAGCAGCCAAGAGGGGACAGGGGGCTATCAGTTCTTC. The rearrangement links TRBV4-2 to TRBJ2-1; TRBD1 matches 12 bases. Germline-derived CDR1 and CDR2 are LGHNA and YNFKEQ. Losses at the gene ends were 0 bases for V and 13 bases for J; bases not matched to a gene: 4. This CDR3 region has 14 residues.